Below, 26 T cell receptor beta chains from the same sample are listed, as sequenced in a study of blood T cells in healthy people across ages. Primed by a sample-barcoded 5' primer and a J-beta primer mix, a second PCR proceeded for roughly 6 to 12 cycles. TCRdb analysed the 5' RACE reads with MiXCR anew, one entry per CDR3 protein. Among about 970,000 distinct CDR3 sequences listed, roughly half were seen once. Sample: blood. These receptors were taken from a woman aged 60 to 75 in good health.

This clonotype was observed a handful of times. The V gene is TRBV6-5, the J gene TRBJ2-7, with TRBD1 as a possible D gene (6 bases). The germline V gene encodes CDR1 MNHEY and CDR2 SVGAGI. The CDR3 has 15 residues. Trimming left V 6 bases short and J 1 base short, with 16 bases between. In nucleotides, the CDR3 is TGTGCCAGCAGGCCGAGACAGGTGGCTTCCTACGAGCAGTACTTC. Translating it yields CASRPRQVASYEQYF.

This clonotype was picked up a small number of times. CDR3 in amino acids: CSARDARGPDGYTF. The DNA for the CDR3 is TGCAGTGCTAGAGACGCCAGGGGGCCGGATGGCTACACCTTC. This chain links TRBV20-1 with TRBJ1-2, with 8 nucleotides matching TRBD1. This CDR3 region has 14 residues. Germline V CDR1 and CDR2: DFQATT, SNEGSKA (reference sequence). J lost 6 bases, V lost 0 bases, and 6 bases had no gene match.

The chain has TRBV5-1 and TRBJ2-7, with TRBD1 matching 9 bases. This CDR3 contains 16 residues. The V and J ends lost 4 bases and 8 bases, in that order; junction bases with no gene match: 16. The germline gives CDR1 SGHRS, CDR2 YFSETQ. The CDR3 here is CASSGNRDRDKQQQYF. The CDR3 bases are TGCGCCAGCAGCGGGAACCGGGACAGGGATAAACAACAGCAGTACTTC.

The sample holds a few counts of this clonotype. The chain carries TRBV10-3 and TRBJ2-3; TRBD2 agrees at 8 bases. CDR3 size: 14 residues. The junction had 3 bases not matched to a gene; V was cut back by 3 bases and J by 4 bases. CDR1 and CDR2 (germline): ENHRY, SYGVKD. The CDR3 reads CAISEAGDADTQYF. Written as DNA, the CDR3 is TGTGCCATCAGTGAAGCGGGAGATGCAGATACGCAGTATTTT.

This clonotype was picked up a small number of times. This chain links TRBV24-1 with TRBJ2-7; TRBD2 might be the D (5 bases). The CDR3 extends over 12 amino acids. V shed 9 bases and J shed 3 bases, with 11 bases lying between them. The V gene's germline CDR1 is KGHDR and CDR2 SFDVKD. This chain's CDR3 is CATGGPNYEQYF. The CDR3 region has the DNA TGTGCCACCGGAGGACCGAACTACGAGCAGTACTTC.

The genes are TRBV20-1 and TRBJ2-5, with D tentatively TRBD2 (5 bases). The CDR3 runs to 15 residues. From germline, CDR1 is DFQATT and CDR2 SNEGSKA (reference sequence). V lost 6 bases, J lost 2 bases, and 19 bases lay in between. The CDR3 DNA reads TGCAGTGCCCCCACTGGGCTAGCCTGGCAAGAGACCCAGTACTTC. Its translation: CSAPTGLAWQETQYF.

The gene calls are TRBV28 and TRBJ1-1; D is unresolved. CDR3 length equals 12 residues. V dropped 9 bases and J dropped 0 bases, with 8 bases sitting between them. CDR1 and CDR2 from the germline V gene are MDHEN and SYDVKM. CDR3 sequence reads: CASVYVNTEAFF. In DNA, the CDR3 is TGTGCCAGTGTTTATGTGAACACTGAAGCTTTCTTT.

This clonotype came up a few times. J is TRBJ2-1 and V is TRBV3-1; D is perhaps TRBD2 (5 bases). In germline, CDR1 is LGHDT, CDR2 YNNKEL (reference sequence). V shed 3 bases and J shed 10 bases, with 10 bases lying between them. The CDR3 is 12 residues long. The CDR3 nucleotides read TGTGCCAGCAGCCATGCTGGACTGGAGCAGTTCTTC. This codes for CASSHAGLEQFF.

Note on this clonotype: At one boundary the junction diverges from the germline segment, which might be a read error. The chain couples TRBV20-1 to TRBJ2-7; perhaps D is TRBD1 or TRBD2 (5 bases each). Germline lookup yields CDR1 DFQATT and CDR2 SNEGSKA (reference sequence). The CDR3 covers 15 residues. CDR3 sequence: CSARDTALGVYVQYF. As DNA, the CDR3 is TGCAGTGCTAGAGATACGGCCCTGGGGGTCTACGTGCAGTACTTC.

The chain joins TRBV12-3 or TRBV12-4 to TRBJ2-7; 9 nucleotides align to TRBD1. The CDR3 has 16 residues. Trimming took 2 bases from V and 3 from J; bases not matched to a gene: 8. The chain's CDR3 is CASSLYPLTGGYEQYF. CDR3 coding DNA: TGTGCCAGCAGTTTATACCCACTGACAGGGGGCTACGAGCAGTACTTC.

This chain connects TRBV7-2 to TRBJ1-1; D gene unclear. With 1 base removed from V and 0 bases from J, the gap between germline ends came to 6 bases. There are 14 residues in the CDR3. Germline CDR1 reads SGHTA; CDR2 reads FQGNSA. The CDR3 protein is CASSLVVVNTEAFF. The DNA of the CDR3 is TGTGCCAGCAGCTTAGTAGTTGTGAACACTGAAGCTTTCTTT.

The V and J genes are TRBV10-3 and TRBJ2-3; 8 bases fit TRBD2. Losses at the gene ends were 3 bases for V and 4 bases for J; bases not matched to a gene: 9. In germline, CDR1 is ENHRY, CDR2 SYGVKD. This CDR3 comprises 16 residues. In DNA, the CDR3 is TGTGCCATCAGTGATCTAGCGGGCCGTCTTTCAGATACGCAGTATTTT. Amino acid sequence: CAISDLAGRLSDTQYF.

The V gene is TRBV6-1, the J gene TRBJ2-3, with D perhaps matching TRBD1 or TRBD2 (6 bases each). Trimming pared 2 bases from V and 3 bases from J, leaving 12 bases between. Germline V gives CDR1 MNHNS, CDR2 SASEGT. The CDR3 consists of 15 residues. CDR3 coding DNA: TGTGCCAGCAGTGAACCGGGGGCGAGTACAGATACGCAGTATTTT. This sequence encodes CASSEPGASTDTQYF.

V and J are TRBV20-1 and TRBJ2-7, with TRBD2 matching over 9 bases. There are 16 residues in the CDR3. Losses at the gene ends were 6 bases for V and 1 base for J; bases not matched to a gene: 13. Looked up from germline, CDR1 is DFQATT and CDR2 is SNEGSKA (reference sequence). The CDR3 is CSAKGLAPVKSYEQYF. The CDR3 nucleotides read TGCAGTGCCAAAGGACTAGCGCCAGTGAAATCCTACGAGCAGTACTTC.

The chain has TRBV5-1 and TRBJ1-4, with D uncertain. In germline, CDR1 is SGHRS, CDR2 YFSETQ. The V gene lost 1 base and the J gene lost 3 bases, with 13 bases spanning the gap. This CDR3 comprises 16 residues. CDR3 loop: CASSLSVPGPNEKLFF. CDR3 nucleotides: TGCGCCAGCAGCTTGTCTGTTCCAGGTCCTAATGAAAAACTGTTTTTT.

The V and J genes are TRBV7-9 and TRBJ2-7, with unresolved D. The better agreement between TRBJ2-5 and the DNA end casts doubt on the J call. In germline, CDR1 is SEHNR, CDR2 FQNEAQ (reference sequence). The CDR3 is 14 amino acids. The CDR3 DNA is TGTGCCAGCAGCTTAGGGAGTCGCTTAGAGACCCAGTACTTC. Residues: CASSLGSRLETQYF.

This sequence joins TRBV15 and TRBJ2-3, with D perhaps given as TRBD1 or TRBD2 (5 bases each). Germline CDR1 reads LNHNV; CDR2 reads YYDKDF (reference sequence). The ends were cut back, 9 bases at V and 4 bases at J, with 20 bases in the middle. The CDR3 has 15 amino acids. CDR3 sequence (DNA): TGTGCCACGAAAGGGACCGCACAGAAGGCAGATACGCAGTATTTT. Its protein is CATKGTAQKADTQYF.

This clonotype was counted only a few times. The rearrangement uses TRBV4-1 and TRBJ2-3, with a possible D match to TRBD2 (6 bases). CDR1 MGHRA and CDR2 YSYEKL come from the germline V gene. Trimming removed 0 bases at V and 3 bases at J, with 19 bases between. The length of the CDR3 is 18 residues. The CDR3 spells CASSQDFGQGGSTDTQYF. The CDR3 coding sequence is TGCGCCAGCAGCCAAGACTTTGGGCAGGGAGGATCGACAGATACGCAGTATTTT.

The chain links TRBV12-3 or TRBV12-4 to TRBJ2-3; D is perhaps TRBD2 (5 bases). The ends were cut back, 3 bases at V and 3 bases at J, with 10 bases in the middle. The CDR3 length is 14 residues. The CDR3 protein is CASSLRVLTDTQYF. CDR3 nucleotide sequence: TGTGCCAGCAGTTTGCGGGTTTTGACAGATACGCAGTATTTT.

This clonotype has more than one count but fewer than ten. This chain connects TRBV6-6 to TRBJ1-1; D not resolved. Trimming pared 1 base from V and 1 base from J, leaving 10 bases between. In germline, CDR1 is MNHNY, CDR2 SVGAGI (reference sequence). CDR3 length equals 15 residues. The CDR3 coding sequence is TGTGCCAGCAGTTACTTCGGGTTAGGGAACACTGAAGCTTTCTTT. Translated: CASSYFGLGNTEAFF.

This clonotype was observed a few times. The J gene is TRBJ2-1, the V gene TRBV12-3 or TRBV12-4, with TRBD2 identical over 7 bases. Losses at the gene ends were 6 bases for V and 15 bases for J; bases not matched to a gene: 14. This CDR3 has 13 amino acids. CDR3 loop: CASRPGGRSRLFF. As DNA, the CDR3 is TGTGCCAGCAGGCCTGGCGGGAGAAGCAGGCTGTTCTTC.

The V gene is TRBV12-3 or TRBV12-4, the J gene TRBJ2-7, with 7 bases that match TRBD1. The CDR3 is 15 residues long. Unmatched junction bases numbered 6, after V lost 1 base and J lost 3 bases. DNA of the CDR3: TGTGCCAGCAGTTTAGGACAGGGTATCCTCTACGAGCAGTACTTC. Protein sequence: CASSLGQGILYEQYF.

The CDR3 DNA sequence: TGCGCCAGCAGAGGGGTCCCTAGCGGGCGTAGCACAGATACGCAGTATTTT. Translating gives CASRGVPSGRSTDTQYF. The chain joins TRBV10-2 to TRBJ2-3, with 8 positions matching TRBD2. CDR1 and CDR2 from the germline V gene are WSHSY and SAAADI. The CDR3 consists of 17 residues. V was clipped by 6 bases and J by 0 bases; unmatched bases: 11.

The chain is built from TRBV12-5 and TRBJ2-1; D remains ambiguous. CDR3 size: 10 residues. The germline V gene encodes CDR1 LGHNT and CDR2 FRNRAP. The V end was cut by 7 bases, the J end by 10 bases, with 8 bases between. CDR3 bases: TGTGCTAGTGCCGGAGTGGAGCAGTTCTTC. This sequence encodes CASAGVEQFF.

The CDR3 DNA reads TGTGCCATCAGTGAGTCAGGAGCGGGAGCGGACAATGAGCAGTACTTC. Its protein is CAISESGAGADNEQYF. This chain connects TRBV10-3 to TRBJ2-7; 8 bases are shared with TRBD2. V gave up 0 bases and J gave up 7 bases; unmatched junction bases: 11. Germline V gives CDR1 ENHRY, CDR2 SYGVKD. The CDR3 runs 16 residues.

The J gene is TRBJ1-1, the V gene TRBV12-3 or TRBV12-4; weak D call: TRBD1 (6 bases). V was shortened by 4 bases and J by 1 base, with 10 bases between the two germline ends. The CDR3 runs to 14 residues. CDR3 residues: CASSYGGSNTEAFF. For the CDR3, the DNA is TGTGCCAGCAGTTACGGGGGCTCGAACACTGAAGCTTTCTTT.